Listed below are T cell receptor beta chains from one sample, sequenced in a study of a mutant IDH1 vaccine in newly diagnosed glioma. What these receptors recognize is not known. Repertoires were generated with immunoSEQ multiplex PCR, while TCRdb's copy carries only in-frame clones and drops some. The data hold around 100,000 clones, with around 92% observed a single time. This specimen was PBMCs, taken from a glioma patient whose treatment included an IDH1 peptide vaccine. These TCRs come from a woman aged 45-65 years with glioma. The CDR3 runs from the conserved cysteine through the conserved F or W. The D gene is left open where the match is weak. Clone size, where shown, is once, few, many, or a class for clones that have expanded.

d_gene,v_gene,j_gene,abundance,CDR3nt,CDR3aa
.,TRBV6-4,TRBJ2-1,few,TGTGCCAGCAGTGACGATACTAGCTACAATGAGCAGTTCTTC,CASSDDTSYNEQFF
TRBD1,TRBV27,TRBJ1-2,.,TGTGCCAGCAGTTTATGGGGGACAGGGGAAACGATTGGCTACACCTTC,CASSLWGTGETIGYTF
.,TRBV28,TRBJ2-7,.,TGTGCCAGCAGCCCCTACGGGAGCTCCTACGAGCAGTACTTC,CASSPYGSSYEQYF
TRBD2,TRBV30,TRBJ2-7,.,TGTGCCTGTCTCGCGGGGGTGGAGCAGTACTTC,CACLAGVEQYF
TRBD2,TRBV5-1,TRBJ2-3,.,TGCGCCAGCAGCTTAGGTAGCGGGCTCACAGATACGCAGTATTTT,CASSLGSGLTDTQYF
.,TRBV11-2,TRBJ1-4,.,TGTGCCAGCAGCTTAGGGTGGCGGCAGAATGAAAAACTGTTTTTT,CASSLGWRQNEKLFF
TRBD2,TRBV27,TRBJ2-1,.,TGTGCCAGCAGCTCGGGACTAGCGGGAGCCCGTAGGTCCTACAATGAGCAGTTCTTC,CASSSGLAGARRSYNEQFF
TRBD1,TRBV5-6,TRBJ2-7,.,TGTGCCAGCAGCTTGGCCGGAGGGACAGGCTACGAGCAGTACTTC,CASSLAGGTGYEQYF
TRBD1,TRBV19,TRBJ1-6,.,TGTGCCAGTAGTATCGGACAGGGGAGGTCACCCCTCCACTTT,CASSIGQGRSPLHF
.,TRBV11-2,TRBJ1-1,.,TGTGCCAGCAGCTTGAGGGGAGAGGTGAACACTGAAGCTTTCTTT,CASSLRGEVNTEAFF
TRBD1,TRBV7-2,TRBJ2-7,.,TGTGCCAGCAGCTCGGCCGGGACAGGGAGGTACGAGCAGTACTTC,CASSSAGTGRYEQYF
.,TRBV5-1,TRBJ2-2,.,TGCGCCAGCACAGAGGTAACGAACACCGGGGAGCTGTTTTTT,CASTEVTNTGELFF
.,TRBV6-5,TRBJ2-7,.,TGTGCCAGCAGTTACTCGGGTACTGTCTATGGCGAGCAGTACTTC,CASSYSGTVYGEQYF
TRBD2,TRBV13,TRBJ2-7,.,TGTGCCAGCAGCTCCGGGACTAGCCAAGAGCAGTACTTC,CASSSGTSQEQYF
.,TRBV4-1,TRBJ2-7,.,TGCGCCAGCAGCCAAGCCGCCTCCGAGCAGTACTTC,CASSQAASEQYF
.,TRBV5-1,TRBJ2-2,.,TGCGTCAGCAGCTTGGCGACTAGTTATACCGGGGAGCTGTTTTTT,CVSSLATSYTGELFF
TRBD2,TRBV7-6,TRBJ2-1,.,TGTGCCAGCAGCTTAGAGGCTAGCGGGAGGAATGAGCAGTTCTTC,CASSLEASGRNEQFF
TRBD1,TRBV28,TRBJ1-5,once,TGTGCCAGCAGTTTAGTCGGACAGGGGAATCAGCCCCAGCATTTT,CASSLVGQGNQPQHF
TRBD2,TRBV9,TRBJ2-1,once,TGTGCCAGCAGCCCTCGGGGAGGGGAGATCTCCTACAATGAGCAGTTCTTC,CASSPRGGEISYNEQFF
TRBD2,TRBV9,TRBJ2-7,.,TGTGCCAGCAGCCCACCCAGCGGGGTATACGAGCAGTACTTC,CASSPPSGVYEQYF
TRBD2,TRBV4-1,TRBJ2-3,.,TGCGCCAGCAGCCAAGATAGGGCTAGCGGGAGGGTAGATACGCAGTATTTT,CASSQDRASGRVDTQYF
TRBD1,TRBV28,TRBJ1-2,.,TGTGCCAGCAGTCCCCCTGACAGGGGTGGTAACTATGGCTACACCTTC,CASSPPDRGGNYGYTF
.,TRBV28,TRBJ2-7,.,TGTGCCAGCAGTTTGTTTCAAGGGAATCCCTCCGAGCAGTACTTC,CASSLFQGNPSEQYF
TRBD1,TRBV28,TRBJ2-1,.,TGTGCCAGCACCCGGGACAGAGCGGTCAATGAGCAGTTCTTC,CASTRDRAVNEQFF
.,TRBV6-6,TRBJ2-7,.,TGTGCCAGTATCTCAGGGGTTGGCTCCTACGAGCAGTACTTC,CASISGVGSYEQYF
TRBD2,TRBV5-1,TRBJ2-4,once,TGCGCCAGCAGCCCCGCGGGACTAGTGGACAAAAACATTCAGTACTTC,CASSPAGLVDKNIQYF
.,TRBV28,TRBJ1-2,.,TGTGCCGCTCGGGACGGGCCGCAGCATGGCTACACCTTC,CAARDGPQHGYTF
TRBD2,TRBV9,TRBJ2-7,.,TGTGCCAGCAGCGTAGCTGGTCTAGCGGGATACTACGAGCAGTACTTC,CASSVAGLAGYYEQYF
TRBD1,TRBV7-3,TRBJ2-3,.,TGTGCCAGCAGCCCCGGACAGGGCTATACGCAGTATTTT,CASSPGQGYTQYF
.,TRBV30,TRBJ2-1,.,TGTGCCTGGGGGGCGGGAAGGTACAATGAGCAGTTCTTC,CAWGAGRYNEQFF
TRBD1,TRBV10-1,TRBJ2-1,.,TGCGCCAGCAGTACAGGGGTAGGGTCCCTACGGAATGAGCAGTTCTTC,CASSTGVGSLRNEQFF
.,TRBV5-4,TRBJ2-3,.,TGTGCCAGCAGCCTGGACTCACGCACAGATACGCAGTATTTT,CASSLDSRTDTQYF
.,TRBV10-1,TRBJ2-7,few,TGCGCCAGCAGTGAGGGGTCGGCAGGGAGGTACGAGCAGTACTTC,CASSEGSAGRYEQYF
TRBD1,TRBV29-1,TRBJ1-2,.,TGCAGCGTTTCGGACAGGCCAAACTATGGCTACACCTTC,CSVSDRPNYGYTF
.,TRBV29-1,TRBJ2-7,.,TGCAGCGTTGAACTAGGGGGGGCCCAACTCTACGAGCAGTACTTC,CSVELGGAQLYEQYF
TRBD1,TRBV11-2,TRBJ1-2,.,TGTGCCAGCAGCCAGGACAGGGATGGTGGCTACACCTTC,CASSQDRDGGYTF
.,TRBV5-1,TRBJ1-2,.,TGCGCCAGCAGCTTAGACAGCCGGGCGAGGGGCTACACCTTC,CASSLDSRARGYTF
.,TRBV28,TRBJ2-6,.,TGTGCCAGCACCGATGCACCTGGAACAGGGGCCAACGTCCTGACTTTC,CASTDAPGTGANVLTF
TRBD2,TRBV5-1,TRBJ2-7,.,TGCGCCAGCAGCCGCACTAGCGGGAGTTACGAGCAGTACTTC,CASSRTSGSYEQYF
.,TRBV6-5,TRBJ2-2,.,TGTGCCAGCAGTTACTATGGCAGGAACACCGGGGAGCTGTTTTTT,CASSYYGRNTGELFF
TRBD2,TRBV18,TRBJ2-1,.,TGTGCCAGCTCGCCACCGGGACTAGCGGGAGTAGTTGAGCAGTTCTTC,CASSPPGLAGVVEQFF
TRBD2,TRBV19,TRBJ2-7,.,TGTGCCAGTAGTACTTCACTAGCGGGATATGAGAGCGAGCAGTACTTC,CASSTSLAGYESEQYF
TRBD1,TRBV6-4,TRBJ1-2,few,TGTGCCAGCAGTGACTCAGGGACAGGGGTTCGCTATGGCTACACCTTC,CASSDSGTGVRYGYTF
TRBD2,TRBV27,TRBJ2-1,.,TGTGCCAGCACCCGGGGGGGATTGTACAATGAGCAGTTCTTC,CASTRGGLYNEQFF
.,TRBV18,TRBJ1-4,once,TGTGCCAGCTCACCTGCCGAAGGGAGAAGGGAAAAACTGTTTTTT,CASSPAEGRREKLFF
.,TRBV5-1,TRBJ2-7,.,TGCGCCAGCAGCCCGTACATTACCTCCTACGAGCAGTACTTC,CASSPYITSYEQYF
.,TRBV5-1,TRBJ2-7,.,TGCGCCAGCAGCTTGGGGGGTGACTACGAGCAGTACTTC,CASSLGGDYEQYF
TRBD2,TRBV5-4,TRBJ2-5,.,TGTGCCAGCAGCCTCAAGCGGGAGAAGAGGCAGACCCAGTACTTC,CASSLKREKRQTQYF
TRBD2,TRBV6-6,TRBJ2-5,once,TGTGCCAGCAGTTCAACGGGAGGCTTGGCGGAGACCCAGTACTTC,CASSSTGGLAETQYF
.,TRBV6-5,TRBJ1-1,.,TGTGCCAGCAGTTACGGATTCACTGAAGCTTTCTTT,CASSYGFTEAFF
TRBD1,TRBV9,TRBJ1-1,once,TGTGCCAGCAGCCTGAGGGGGCAGGATAGGACTGAAGCTTTCTTT,CASSLRGQDRTEAFF
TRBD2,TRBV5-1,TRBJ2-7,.,TGCGCCAGCAGCCCCCTAGCGGGAGTCGCCTACGAGCAGTACTTC,CASSPLAGVAYEQYF